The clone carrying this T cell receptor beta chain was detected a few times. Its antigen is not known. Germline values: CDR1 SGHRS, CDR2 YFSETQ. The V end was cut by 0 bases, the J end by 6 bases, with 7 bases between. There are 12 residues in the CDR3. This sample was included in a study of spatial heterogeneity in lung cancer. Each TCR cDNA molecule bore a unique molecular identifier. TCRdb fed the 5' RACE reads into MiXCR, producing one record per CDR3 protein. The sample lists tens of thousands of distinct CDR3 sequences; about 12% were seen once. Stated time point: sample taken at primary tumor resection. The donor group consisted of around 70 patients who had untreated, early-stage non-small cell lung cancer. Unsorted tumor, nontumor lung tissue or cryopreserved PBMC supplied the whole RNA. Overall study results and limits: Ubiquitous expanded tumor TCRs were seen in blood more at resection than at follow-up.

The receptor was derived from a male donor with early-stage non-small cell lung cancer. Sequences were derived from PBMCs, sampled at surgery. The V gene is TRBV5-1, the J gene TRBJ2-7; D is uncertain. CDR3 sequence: CASSLEGGEQYF. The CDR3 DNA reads TGCGCCAGCAGCTTGGAGGGTGGCGAGCAGTACTTC.